Presented here are 11 T cell receptor beta chains from one specimen sequenced in a study of OX40 agonist ivuxolimab in advanced cancers. The method behind the library was the immunoSEQ multiplex PCR assay. TCRdb obtained this table from immuneACCESS and retained in-frame rearrangements with V and J assigned. These tables miss some clones; where compared with another copy, unresolved V genes account for less than half of the shortfall, and the remainder is unexplained. Within this sample are over 40,000 clones, with around 82% of them counted one time only. Of the sample, approximately 4.6% is held by the ten largest clones. The material was CD4+ or CD8+ T cells sorted from blood, obtained in a trial of the OX40 agonist ivuxolimab. These receptors were taken from an adult with an advanced solid tumor such as melanoma, head and neck, liver or kidney cancer.

The CDR3 nucleotides read TGCGCCAGCAGCTTGACTACAGGGGACTATGGCTACACCTTC. Amino acid sequence: CASSLTTGDYGYTF. The chain carries TRBV5-1 and TRBJ1-2; 7 bases line up with TRBD1. This CDR3 is 14 amino acids long. Germline CDR1 SGHRS, CDR2 YFSETQ. J gave up 3 bases and V 1 base, and 3 bases lay outside the gene matches.

This chain uses TRBV5-1 with TRBJ1-1; possibly TRBD1 for D (5 bases). V lost 0 bases to trimming and J lost 1 base, with 7 bases between them. The CDR3 consists of 14 residues. Germline CDR1 and CDR2: SGHRS and YFSETQ. CDR3 coding DNA: TGCGCCAGCAGCTTGGGCAGGGCGAACACTGAAGCTTTCTTT. This gives the protein CASSLGRANTEAFF.

The chain is built from TRBV2 and TRBJ2-7, with TRBD2 matching 7 bases. CDR3 length: 14 residues. Trimming at V came to 6 bases and at J to 6 bases, leaving 11 bases not matched to a gene. Germline-derived CDR1 and CDR2 are SNHLY and FYNNEI. CDR3 in amino acids: CASRKGLAAGEQYF. CDR3 coding DNA: TGTGCCAGCAGGAAGGGGCTAGCGGCTGGCGAGCAGTACTTC.

The chain links TRBV5-5 to TRBJ1-4; TRBD1 is a possible D gene (5 bases). Trimming left V 3 bases short and J 4 bases short, with 13 bases between. The CDR3 has 15 residues. Germline V lookup: CDR1 SGHKS, CDR2 YYEKEE (reference sequence). CDR3 amino acids: CASSSTGGYNEKLFF. The CDR3 DNA sequence: TGTGCCAGCAGCTCCACAGGAGGTTATAATGAAAAACTGTTTTTT.

This chain uses TRBV6-5 with TRBJ1-5; D call uncertain. Trimming took off 11 bases at V and 10 bases at J, with 9 bases between the two ends. This CDR3 is built from 9 residues. Germline V lookup: CDR1 MNHEY, CDR2 SVGAGI. DNA for the CDR3: TGTGCCGCCGGAGATCCCCAGCATTTT. Its translation is CAAGDPQHF.

This chain joins TRBV6-1 and TRBJ2-7; 9 bases align to TRBD1. Germline trimming cut 6 bases from V and 5 bases from J; bases unmatched to any gene: 5. The germline CDR1 and CDR2 sequences are MNHNS and SASEGT. The CDR3 sequence is 13 residues long. The CDR3 nucleotides are TGTGCCAGCAGGAGACAGGGGGTACACGAGCAGTACTTC. Amino acid sequence: CASRRQGVHEQYF.

This clone was found once. The chain couples TRBV28 to TRBJ2-7; D gene unclear. From germline, CDR1 is MDHEN and CDR2 SYDVKM. This CDR3 comprises 13 residues. Trimming pared 6 bases from V and 2 bases from J, leaving 11 bases between. The CDR3 nucleotides are TGTGCCAGCAGCCGAGTTCCGGCCTACGAGCAGTACTTC. Its protein is CASSRVPAYEQYF.

The rearrangement uses TRBV30 and TRBJ2-7, with TRBD2 matching 7 bases. This CDR3 region has 13 residues. Germline V CDR1 and CDR2: GTSNPN, SVGIG (reference sequence). With V trimmed by 3 bases and J by 4 bases, 6 bases remained unmatched. The CDR3 DNA follows: TGTGCCTGGAGGGGCGGGAGTCGATACGAGCAGTACTTC. Encoded protein: CAWRGGSRYEQYF.

V is TRBV11-2 and J is TRBJ2-3; the D is unclear. Looked up from germline, CDR1 is SGHAT and CDR2 is FQNNGV. The CDR3 runs to 13 residues. The V end was cut by 1 base, the J end by 2 bases, with 4 bases between. The CDR3 nucleotides read TGTGCCAGCAGCTTAGTGCTCACAGATACGCAGTATTTT. This translates into CASSLVLTDTQYF. Full variable domain (outside the CDR3, taken from reference TRBV11-2 and TRBJ2-3): EAGVAQSPRYKIIEKRQSVAFWCNPISGHATLYWYQQILGQGPKLLIQFQNNGVVDDSQLPKDRFSAERLKGVDSTLKIQPAKLEDSAVYLCASSLVLTDTQYFGPGTRLTVL.

Of note for this clone: Within the sample, other DNA sequences also encode this same CDR3. CDR3 in amino acids: CASRGTSGGYNEQFF. The CDR3 bases are TGTGCCAGCAGGGGTACTAGCGGGGGTTACAATGAGCAGTTCTTC. The rearrangement joins TRBV28 to TRBJ2-1; 11 bases are a match to TRBD2. Germline values: CDR1 MDHEN, CDR2 SYDVKM. With V trimmed by 6 bases and J by 4 bases, 5 bases remained unmatched. The CDR3 has 15 amino acids.

The rearrangement uses TRBV19 and TRBJ1-5; TRBD1 aligns across 11 bases. Germline trimming cut 3 bases from V and 3 bases from J; bases unmatched to any gene: 10. CDR1 and CDR2 from the germline V gene are LNHDA and SQIVND (reference sequence). The CDR3 length is 18 residues. The CDR3 DNA is TGTGCCAGTAGTATGGGTCGGACAGGGGGCCCAATCAATCAGCCCCAGCATTTT. Translating gives CASSMGRTGGPINQPQHF.